Ten or more counts support the clone carrying this T cell receptor beta chain. Antigen: not known. This record belongs to a study of CD8 T cells in ankylosing spondylitis. Study conclusions and caveats: Both synovial fluid and blood in reactive arthritis had previously been reported to carry some motif variants. Researchers reportedly found disease-linked clones significantly enriched in matched ankylosing spondylitis synovial fluid. Ankylosing spondylitis blood appeared to carry a characteristic TCR beta motif of under ten highly homologous variants.

TCRdb used MiXCR to reprocess the 5' RACE reads, holding one entry per CDR3 protein. The sample includes more than 600,000 distinct CDR3 sequences, around 17% seen only once; the top ten take around a fifth. CDR3 length: 13 amino acids. Germline values: CDR1 SQVTM, CDR2 ANQGSEA. Trimming stripped 3 bases from V and 0 bases from J, with 8 bases between. This clonotype originated in a male donor with ankylosing spondylitis. This rearrangement joins TRBV29-1 to TRBJ1-1, with D perhaps TRBD1 (5 bases). The sample consisted of blood, either unsorted or a sorted T cell fraction (not recorded which). The chain's CDR3 is CSVDRGMNTEAFF. CDR3 bases: TGCAGCGTTGATAGGGGAATGAACACTGAAGCTTTCTTT.